What follows are 26 T cell receptor beta chains derived from one specimen sequenced in a study of CD8+ T cells in alopecia areata. Extraction and reverse transcription of RNA yielded cDNA as the sequencing template. The data were produced by immunoSEQ multiplex PCR, yet TCRdb's version contains in-frame clones alone and is incomplete. This sample has 110,000 or so clones, with roughly 50% found just once. Documented treatment: oral pan-JAK inhibitor, 5-10 mg twice daily. The material sequenced was CD8+ T cells sorted from blood, taken at week 4, from a patient treated with tofacitinib. Receptors were obtained from a human donor with alopecia areata.

The rearrangement uses TRBV7-8 and TRBJ1-1; no clear D gene. The germline V and J ends were trimmed by 2 bases and 1 base, with 11 bases remaining between them. This CDR3 is 15 amino acids long. CDR1 and CDR2 (germline): SGHVS, FQNEAQ. The CDR3 spells CASSLTVGENTEAFF. CDR3 nucleotides: TGTGCCAGCAGCTTAACGGTAGGCGAGAACACTGAAGCTTTCTTT.

The chain employs TRBV10-3 and TRBJ2-3; 12 bases align to TRBD1. CDR1 and CDR2 from the germline V gene are ENHRY and SYGVKD. The trim removed 10 bases at V and 4 bases at J, leaving 6 bases unmatched. CDR3 length: 14 amino acids. The CDR3 DNA is TGTGCCAGCAGCGGGACAGGGGGCGCAGATACGCAGTATTTT. Its protein product is CASSGTGGADTQYF.

The chain employs TRBV9 and TRBJ1-4; tentatively, D is TRBD1 (5 bases). CDR3 length: 15 residues. In germline, CDR1 is SGDLS, CDR2 YYNGEE. Trimming removed 0 bases at V and 13 bases at J, with 19 bases between. The CDR3 DNA follows: TGTGCCAGCAGCGTAGCTCCCTCAAAAGGGGAGGGACTGTTTTTT. Its translation is CASSVAPSKGEGLFF.

The J gene is TRBJ1-6, the V gene TRBV28; tentatively, D is TRBD1 (5 bases). The CDR3 length is 14 residues. V shed 6 bases and J shed 9 bases, with 15 bases lying between them. Germline V gene sequence: CDR1 MDHEN, CDR2 SYDVKM. CDR3 in amino acids: CASRQALGGSPLHF. CDR3 sequence (DNA): TGTGCCAGCAGGCAGGCCCTGGGGGGTTCACCCCTCCACTTT.

This clone was seen more than once but under ten times. This chain uses TRBV19 with TRBJ1-3; D perhaps matches TRBD1 (6 bases). V was pared by 7 bases and J by 4 bases, with 11 bases between. This CDR3 has 13 residues. Germline-derived CDR1 and CDR2 are LNHDA and SQIVND (reference sequence). CDR3 nucleotides: TGTGCCAGTATGGGGGCCGCAGGAAACACCATATATTTT. Protein product: CASMGAAGNTIYF.

Comment on this clone: This specimen includes other DNA sequences encoding the same CDR3. The rearrangement joins TRBV29-1 to TRBJ2-5; no clear D gene. The CDR3 is made up of 12 amino acids. The germline gives CDR1 SQVTM, CDR2 ANQGSEA. Trimming shortened V by 1 base and J by 1 base, and 4 bases separated the two germline ends. CDR3: CSVEGLQETQYF. CDR3 nucleotides: TGCAGCGTTGAAGGGCTCCAAGAGACCCAGTACTTC.

This clone was seen a few times. The chain uses TRBV7-9 and TRBJ2-1; 8 bases are a match to TRBD1. CDR3 length equals 15 residues. Germline V gene sequence: CDR1 SEHNR, CDR2 FQNEAQ (reference sequence). V gave up 5 bases and J gave up 2 bases; unmatched junction bases: 5. CDR3 sequence (DNA): TGTGCCAGCAGCACCCGGACAGGGACCTACAATGAGCAGTTCTTC. Translated, it gives CASSTRTGTYNEQFF.

The CDR3 spells CASSTGRAVTQYF. The CDR3 region has the DNA TGTGCCAGCAGCACAGGGAGGGCAGTGACCCAGTACTTC. The rearrangement uses TRBV9 and TRBJ2-5; possible D gene TRBD2, 7 bases. The CDR3 consists of 13 residues. Deletions cut 4 bases from V and 7 bases from J, with 14 bases between. Germline lookup yields CDR1 SGDLS and CDR2 YYNGEE.

This clone was found a few times. V is TRBV21-1 and J is TRBJ2-5; the table gives TRBD2 as D, unverified against the DNA. TRBV21-1 is a pseudogene. The CDR3 sequence is 13 residues long. The CDR3 DNA reads TGTGCCAGCAGCAAAGTTGGGGGGAGGACCCAGTACTTC. Encoded protein: CASSKVGGRTQYF.

The V call is TRBV30, the J call TRBJ2-7, with a tentative D call TRBD1 (5 bases). The CDR3 is 12 residues long. CDR1 is GTSNPN, CDR2 SVGIG, per germline (reference sequence). The V gene lost 5 bases and the J gene lost 5 bases, with 13 bases spanning the gap. The CDR3 nucleotides are TGTGCCTGGGGGGCAGCAGCCGACGAGCAGTACTTC. This codes for CAWGAAADEQYF. Combining the CDR3 with reference TRBV30 and TRBJ2-7 gives the whole variable domain SQTIHQWPATLVQPVGSPLSLECTVEGTSNPNLYWYRQAAGRGLQLLFYSVGIGQISSEVPQNLSASRPQDRQFILSSKKLLLSDSGFYLCAWGAAADEQYFGPGTRLTVT.

This clone was observed a few times. V is TRBV29-1 and J is TRBJ1-1; D possibly corresponds to TRBD1 (5 bases). From germline, CDR1 is SQVTM and CDR2 ANQGSEA. CDR3 length: 12 residues. Deletions cut 1 base from V and 6 bases from J, with 9 bases between. The CDR3 sequence: CSVEGPGPEAFF. In nucleotides, the CDR3 is TGCAGCGTTGAAGGGCCAGGGCCTGAAGCTTTCTTT.

The chain employs TRBV15 and TRBJ2-2; unclear D gene. CDR1 is LNHNV and CDR2 is YYDKDF in the germline V gene (reference sequence). Deletions cut 4 bases from V and 5 bases from J, with 5 bases between. The CDR3 consists of 12 residues. The CDR3 DNA reads TGTGCCACCAGCATAGAGACCGGGGAGCTGTTTTTT. It codes for CATSIETGELFF.

This chain links TRBV30 with TRBJ2-1; D remains unclear. The CDR3 length is 14 residues. In germline, CDR1 is GTSNPN, CDR2 SVGIG (reference sequence). V lost 5 bases to trimming and J lost 0 bases, with 11 bases between them. CDR3 sequence (DNA): TGTGCCTGGCAGGTCTCGAGCTCCTACAATGAGCAGTTCTTC. Its translation: CAWQVSSSYNEQFF.

This clone was seen a single time. The chain uses TRBV18 and TRBJ2-2; D is unresolved. V shed 0 bases and J shed 7 bases, with 9 bases lying between them. The CDR3 sequence is 14 residues long. Germline CDR1 and CDR2: KGHSH and LQKENI. The CDR3 region is CASSPPELGGELFF. The CDR3 nucleotides read TGTGCCAGCTCACCACCGGAACTGGGCGGGGAGCTGTTTTTT. The whole variable domain, filled in from reference TRBV18 and TRBJ2-2, reads NAGVMQNPRHLVRRRGQEARLRCSPMKGHSHVYWYRQLPEEGLKFMVYLQKENIIDESGMPKERFSAEFPKEGPSILRIQQVVRGDSAAYFCASSPPELGGELFFGEGSRLTVL.

The chain recombines TRBV7-9 with TRBJ2-7, with 9 nucleotides matching TRBD1. This CDR3 spans 15 amino acids. Looked up from germline, CDR1 is SEHNR and CDR2 is FQNEAQ (reference sequence). V gave up 3 bases and J gave up 3 bases; unmatched junction bases: 6. Here the CDR3 reads CASSFRTGDLYEQYF. CDR3 DNA sequence: TGTGCCAGCAGCTTTAGGACAGGGGACCTCTACGAGCAGTACTTC.

The CDR3 reads CSVITGDGSNEKLFF. In DNA form, the CDR3 reads TGCAGCGTTATTACAGGGGATGGTTCTAATGAAAAACTGTTTTTT. The V call is TRBV29-1, the J call TRBJ1-4; 7 bases are a match to TRBD1. The length of the CDR3 is 15 residues. From germline, CDR1 is SQVTM and CDR2 ANQGSEA. The trim removed 5 bases at V and 3 bases at J, leaving 9 bases unmatched.

The V and J genes are TRBV30 and TRBJ2-3; D may be TRBD1 (5 bases). Germline V gene sequence: CDR1 GTSNPN, CDR2 SVGIG (reference sequence). V lost 1 base, J lost 2 bases, and 19 bases lay in between. The CDR3 length is 17 residues. CDR3 DNA: TGTGCCTGGAGTGCCCCCTTGGCCAGGGCCCCCACAGATACGCAGTATTTT. Its protein is CAWSAPLARAPTDTQYF. Drawing the rest from reference TRBV30 and TRBJ2-3, the complete variable domain is SQTIHQWPATLVQPVGSPLSLECTVEGTSNPNLYWYRQAAGRGLQLLFYSVGIGQISSEVPQNLSASRPQDRQFILSSKKLLLSDSGFYLCAWSAPLARAPTDTQYFGPGTRLTVL.

V and J are TRBV9 and TRBJ1-2; D might be TRBD1 (6 bases). The CDR3 spans 15 residues. V was cut by 0 bases and J by 3 bases, with 12 bases left in between. Germline V gene lookup returns CDR1 SGDLS and CDR2 YYNGEE. This chain's CDR3 is CASSVAGGPDYGYTF. In nucleotides, the CDR3 is TGTGCCAGCAGCGTAGCGGGGGGGCCTGACTATGGCTACACCTTC.

The chain is built from TRBV7-8 and TRBJ1-4, with TRBD1 identical over 8 bases. Germline values: CDR1 SGHVS, CDR2 FQNEAQ. This CDR3 region has 15 residues. J gave up 4 bases and V 4 bases, and 5 bases lay outside the gene matches. In nucleotides, the CDR3 is TGTGCCAGCAGCTATAGACAGGGGTATAATGAAAAACTGTTTTTT. It codes for CASSYRQGYNEKLFF.

This rearrangement joins TRBV30 to TRBJ2-5; 11 positions match TRBD2. J was trimmed by 5 bases and V by 5 bases; bases with no gene match: 4. The CDR3 loop spans 13 amino acids. Germline V gene sequence: CDR1 GTSNPN, CDR2 SVGIG (reference sequence). The CDR3, as DNA: TGTGCCTGGTATAGCGGGGGGGCTGAGACCCAGTACTTC. It is translated as CAWYSGGAETQYF.

The rearrangement joins TRBV30 to TRBJ2-5; D is perhaps TRBD1 (6 bases). V gave up 2 bases and J gave up 2 bases, with 15 bases separating them. The length of the CDR3 is 15 residues. The germline V gene encodes CDR1 GTSNPN and CDR2 SVGIG (reference sequence). The CDR3 region has the DNA TGTGCCTGGAGTCTTACCCAGGGGAAGCAAGAGACCCAGTACTTC. Protein sequence: CAWSLTQGKQETQYF.

V gene TRBV5-6 combines with J gene TRBJ1-2, with a weak D call TRBD1 (6 bases). V lost 0 bases and J lost 6, with 15 bases in between. The CDR3 has 15 residues. Germline V CDR1 and CDR2: SGHDT, YYEEEE. CDR3 nucleotide sequence: TGTGCCAGCAGCTTGGCCGTAACAGGGTGGAATGGCTACACCTTC. Protein: CASSLAVTGWNGYTF.

V usage is TRBV27 and J usage is TRBJ2-7; a weak D match, TRBD1 (5 bases). CDR3 size: 13 residues. Germline CDR1 reads MNHEY; CDR2 reads SMNVEV (reference sequence). V was cut by 5 bases and J by 2 bases, with 10 bases left in between. CDR3 region: CASSRGKTYEQYF. In DNA, the CDR3 is TGTGCCAGCAGTAGGGGCAAAACCTACGAGCAGTACTTC.

V gene TRBV30 combines with J gene TRBJ1-1; D may be TRBD1 (6 bases). V shed 0 bases and J shed 6 bases, with 11 bases lying between them. This CDR3 has 13 residues. Germline V gene sequence: CDR1 GTSNPN, CDR2 SVGIG (reference sequence). The CDR3 DNA is TGTGCCTGGAGTGTACATGAGGGGGCTGAAGCTTTCTTT. It codes for CAWSVHEGAEAFF. The entire variable domain, with the rest obtained from reference TRBV30 and TRBJ1-1, is as follows: SQTIHQWPATLVQPVGSPLSLECTVEGTSNPNLYWYRQAAGRGLQLLFYSVGIGQISSEVPQNLSASRPQDRQFILSSKKLLLSDSGFYLCAWSVHEGAEAFFGQGTRLTVV.

V and J are TRBV10-3 and TRBJ2-5; D is possibly TRBD1 or TRBD2 (5 bases each). Looked up from germline, CDR1 is ENHRY and CDR2 is SYGVKD. V was clipped by 5 bases and J by 3 bases, with 13 bases between them. The CDR3 is 14 residues long. CDR3 loop: CAISQGDEKETQYF. The CDR3 region has the DNA TGTGCCATCAGTCAAGGGGACGAGAAAGAGACCCAGTACTTC.

V gene TRBV7-9 combines with J gene TRBJ2-1; no clear D. CDR1 is SEHNR, CDR2 FQNEAQ, per germline (reference sequence). The CDR3 is 13 residues long. V lost 5 bases to trimming and J lost 4 bases, with 9 bases between them. The CDR3 loop reads CASSRRPYNEQFF. The CDR3 bases are TGTGCCAGCAGCCGCCGGCCTTACAATGAGCAGTTCTTC.